A single sample is the source of the 22 T cell receptor beta chains below, sequenced in a study of T cell clonality in common variable immunodeficiency. Measured with immunoSEQ multiplex PCR; TCRdb has only the in-frame clones, and not every one. Found here are 40,000 to 45,000 clones, no singletons; the ten largest cover more than 9%. What was sequenced was peripheral blood mononuclear cells. Every receptor here comes from a person aged 18 to 69 in good health.

This clone was counted ten times or more. The CDR3 extends 3 residues past the end of the read, so its final part is completed from the germline J gene. The chain is built from TRBV18 and TRBJ2-5; possible D gene TRBD1, 6 bases. This CDR3 spans 14 amino acids. Germline lookup yields CDR1 KGHSH and CDR2 LQKENI. The V end lost 6 bases, the J end lost 5 bases, and 16 bases lay between the germline ends. The CDR3 DNA, read in part, is TGTGCCAGCTCGCAGAACAGGGATCGTGAGACC. As protein: CASSQNRDRET. The full CDR3 protein is CASSQNRDRETQYF.

The table lists this clone with many counts. Read coverage stops 3 residues before the CDR3 terminus; the germline J gene supplies the remainder. The V gene is TRBV7-2, the J gene TRBJ1-1; D not certain. V dropped 1 base and J dropped 0 bases, with 9 bases sitting between them. This CDR3 region has 15 residues. Per germline, CDR1 SGHTA and CDR2 FQGNSA. This CDR3 reads CASSLVAGLNTEAFF. The part of the CDR3 DNA that was read is TGTGCCAGCAGCTTAGTTGCGGGGTTGAACACTGAA.

This clone was detected many times. The CDR3 end falls 3 residues outside the read, so it is completed with the germline J gene. This rearrangement joins TRBV20-1 to TRBJ1-1, with TRBD1 matching over 7 bases. Germline V gene lookup returns CDR1 DFQATT and CDR2 SNEGSKA (reference sequence). The CDR3 has 15 amino acids. CDR3 protein: CSARPTPGWDSEAFF. The CDR3 DNA, read in part, is TGCAGTGCTAGGCCGACCCCGGGATGGGACAGCGAA.

This clone was counted many times. With the read ending 3 residues before the CDR3 end, the germline J gene is used to fill in that end. V usage is TRBV30 and J usage is TRBJ2-1; no clear D. This CDR3 has 15 amino acids. V lost 0 bases and J lost 4, with 13 bases in between. CDR1 and CDR2 (germline): GTSNPN, SVGIG (reference sequence). The CDR3 bases that were read are TGTGCCTGGAGTGTAGCACTTAGTAATTACAATGAG. Translation gives CAWSVALSNYNE. The entire CDR3 protein reads CAWSVALSNYNEQFF.

Ten or more counts support this clone. The sequence runs out 3 residues before the end of the CDR3; the remainder is reconstructed from the germline J gene. The chain links TRBV4-2 to TRBJ2-7; maybe TRBD2 (7 bases). There are 14 residues in the CDR3. Trimming stripped 1 base from V and 5 bases from J, with 12 bases between. CDR1 is LGHNA, CDR2 YNFKEQ, per germline. The sequenced part of the CDR3 DNA is TGTGCCAGCAGCCAAGTAGGGGGGGACGACGAG. This sequence encodes CASSQVGGDDE. The whole CDR3 region reads CASSQVGGDDEQYF.

The sample holds many counts of this clone. The read falls 3 residues short of the CDR3 end, and the missing part is taken from the germline J gene. The J gene is TRBJ1-2, the V gene TRBV4-1; no clear D gene. This CDR3 spans 13 amino acids. The V gene lost 3 bases and the J gene lost 4 bases, with 9 bases spanning the gap. Germline V gives CDR1 MGHRA, CDR2 YSYEKL. The CDR3 protein is CASSQIGLYGYTF. The CDR3 bases that were read are TGCGCCAGCAGCCAGATTGGGCTCTATGGC.

Ten or more counts support this clone. The CDR3 extends 3 residues past the end of the read, so its final part is completed from the germline J gene. The V and J genes are TRBV18 and TRBJ2-2, with TRBD2 matching over 10 bases. Unmatched junction bases numbered 14, after V lost 2 bases and J lost 5 bases. Germline CDR1 reads KGHSH; CDR2 reads LQKENI. This CDR3 is 19 amino acids long. The chain's CDR3 is CASSPYSLLSTSGTGELFF. Incomplete CDR3 DNA: TGTGCCAGCTCACCATACTCTCTTTTATCGACTAGCGGGACCGGGGAG.

This clone was recorded many times. This CDR3 is CASRRDAGTEAFF. CDR3 bases read: TGTGCCAGCAGGAGGGACGCGGGGACTGAA. The chain joins TRBV2 to TRBJ1-1, with D tentatively TRBD1 (5 bases). The CDR3 extends 3 residues past the end of the read, so its final part is completed from the germline J gene. This CDR3 has 13 amino acids. Trimming removed 6 bases at V and 5 bases at J, with 13 bases between. Germline values: CDR1 SNHLY, CDR2 FYNNEI.

This clone was seen ten or more times. The read ends 3 residues shy of where the CDR3 ends; the end is completed using the germline J gene. The chain joins TRBV5-8 to TRBJ2-1; 12 bases match TRBD1. The CDR3 sequence is 15 residues long. V shed 5 bases and J 7 bases; nucleotides not matched to a gene: 7. Germline lookup yields CDR1 SGHTS and CDR2 YDEGEE. The DNA read from the CDR3 is TGTGCCAGCAGGGTCGGGACAGGGGGCTTAAATGAG. It encodes CASRVGTGGLNE. The CDR3 reads in full as CASRVGTGGLNEQFF. The whole variable domain, filled in from reference TRBV5-8 and TRBJ2-1, reads EAGVTQSPTHLIKTRGQQATLRCSPISGHTSVYWYQQALGLGLQFLLWYDEGEERNRGNFPPRFSGRQFPNYSSELNVNALELEDSALYLCASRVGTGGLNEQFFGPGTRLTVL.

This clone was detected many times. From the germline J gene comes the end of the CDR3, since the read stops 3 residues before it. The V and J genes are TRBV28 and TRBJ2-3, with D tentatively TRBD1 or TRBD2 (5 bases each). Trimming shortened V by 6 bases and J by 0 bases, and 13 bases separated the two germline ends. Germline values: CDR1 MDHEN, CDR2 SYDVKM. The CDR3 length is 15 residues. The CDR3 DNA, read in part, is TGTGCCAGCAGCCAAGAGGGGTTTAGCACAGATACG. It translates to CASSQEGFSTDT. The entire CDR3 is CASSQEGFSTDTQYF.

This clone was seen repeatedly, ten times or more. The read ends 3 residues early relative to the CDR3; the germline J gene fills the gap. The chain recombines TRBV5-4 with TRBJ2-1; tentatively, D is TRBD2 (6 bases). Trimming left V 0 bases short and J 7 bases short, with 11 bases between. The length of the CDR3 is 14 residues. Germline CDR1 and CDR2: SGHNT and YYREEE (reference sequence). The covered CDR3 bases are TGTGCCAGCAGCTTGGAAGCACGGGGGAATGAG. It translates to CASSLEARGNE. The complete CDR3 sequence is CASSLEARGNEQFF. The variable domain in full, with the rest retrieved from reference TRBV5-4 and TRBJ2-1, is ETGVTQSPTHLIKTRGQQVTLRCSSQSGHNTVSWYQQALGQGPQFIFQYYREEENGRGNFPPRFSGLQFPNYSSELNVNALELDDSALYLCASSLEARGNEQFFGPGTRLTVL.

This clone was found many times. The sequenced fragment ends 3 residues before the CDR3 boundary, so the rest is inferred from the germline J gene. The chain employs TRBV5-1 and TRBJ2-7; the D gene is possibly TRBD1 (6 bases). CDR1 and CDR2 from the germline V gene are SGHRS and YFSETQ. The CDR3 extends over 12 amino acids. V dropped 2 bases and J dropped 6 bases, with 9 bases sitting between them. The CDR3 loop is CASSFQGSEQYF. CDR3 bases read: TGCGCCAGCAGCTTTCAGGGGAGCGAG.

At least ten counts were recorded for this clone. The junction shows a germline mismatch at one end, possibly a read error. The read terminates 3 residues before the CDR3 end, so the remaining end is supplied by the germline J gene. The chain has TRBV7-7 and TRBJ1-2, with D possibly matching TRBD1 (6 bases). There are 16 residues in the CDR3. CDR1 and CDR2 (germline): SSHAT, FNYEAQ (reference sequence). Partial CDR3 DNA: TGTGCTAGCAGTCATCTTGCTTCAGGGGCGGGCTATGGC. Encoded protein: CASSHLASGAGYG. In full, the CDR3 is CASSHLASGAGYGYTF.

This clone was observed many times. The read gets to within 3 residues of the CDR3 end, and the germline J gene fills in the rest. V and J are TRBV6-2 or TRBV6-3 and TRBJ1-1; 7 bases agree with TRBD1. CDR3 length equals 12 residues. Looked up from germline, CDR1 is MNHEY and CDR2 is SVGEGT. The DNA read from the CDR3 is TGTGCCAGCAGTTACCCCGACAGGGAC. Translating it yields CASSYPDRD. The complete CDR3 reads CASSYPDRDAFF.

This clone was counted ten times or more. The observed sequence ends 3 residues before the CDR3 terminus, with the missing tail filled in from the germline J gene. The gene calls are TRBV6-1 and TRBJ1-5; D is possibly TRBD1 (6 bases). Trimming left V 4 bases short and J 2 bases short, with 12 bases between. The CDR3 spans 15 residues. Germline V gene data show CDR1 as MNHNS and CDR2 as SASEGT. The CDR3 loop reads CASSGGGLGNQPQHF. CDR3 DNA (partial): TGTGCCAGCAGTGGGGGGGGCCTGGGCAATCAGCCC.

This clone was observed at least ten times. Read sequence stops 3 residues before the CDR3 end, and the germline J gene provides the missing end. This chain connects TRBV29-1 to TRBJ1-1; tentative D call: TRBD1 (6 bases). CDR1 is SQVTM, CDR2 ANQGSEA, per germline. V was pared by 6 bases and J by 5 bases, with 16 bases between. The CDR3 extends over 13 amino acids. The sequenced CDR3 bases are TGCAGCGTCCGGGGGGCGCTGGGAACTGAA. Protein: CSVRGALGTE. The whole CDR3 reads CSVRGALGTEAFF.

This clone has ten or more counts. The read falls 3 residues short of the CDR3 end, and the missing part is taken from the germline J gene. This chain joins TRBV5-1 and TRBJ2-1, with D tentatively TRBD1 (6 bases). The V and J ends lost 5 bases and 9 bases respectively, with 24 bases between them. Germline V gene sequence: CDR1 SGHRS, CDR2 YFSETQ. This CDR3 has 16 residues. Partial CDR3 DNA: TGCGCCAGCAGGTTACAGGGATCGGAGGTGGTATCTGAG. This codes for CASRLQGSEVVSE. The whole CDR3 region reads CASRLQGSEVVSEQFF.

This clone was counted ten times or more. Coverage ceases 3 residues before the CDR3 finishes, and the germline J gene fills in the end. V is TRBV30 and J is TRBJ1-2, with 7 nucleotides matching TRBD1. CDR3 length: 15 residues. Germline loops: CDR1 GTSNPN, CDR2 SVGIG (reference sequence). V shed 0 bases, J shed 4 bases, and the junction held 8 bases outside the gene matches. The DNA read from the CDR3 is TGTGCCTGGAGTGTGGGACAGTCGGTTCTCTATGGC. Protein: CAWSVGQSVLYG. The entire CDR3 protein reads CAWSVGQSVLYGYTF. Looking up the rest from reference TRBV30 and TRBJ1-2 gives the full variable domain: SQTIHQWPATLVQPVGSPLSLECTVEGTSNPNLYWYRQAAGRGLQLLFYSVGIGQISSEVPQNLSASRPQDRQFILSSKKLLLSDSGFYLCAWSVGQSVLYGYTFGSGTRLTVV.

This clone was counted at least ten times. The read finishes 3 residues shy of the CDR3 end, and the germline J gene is used to complete it. This rearrangement joins TRBV7-6 to TRBJ2-5, with 9 bases fitting TRBD2. The germline V gene encodes CDR1 SGHVS and CDR2 FNYEAQ. The CDR3 is 16 amino acids. After removal of 4 bases from V and 5 bases from J, the junction contained 11 bases not matched to a gene. The CDR3 loop is CASSSLSSSGVETQYF. The covered CDR3 bases are TGTGCCAGCAGCTCCCTTAGTTCTAGCGGGGTGGAGACC.

This clone came up many times. The missing CDR3 end, 3 residues past where the read stops, is filled in from the germline J gene. The rearrangement links TRBV20-1 to TRBJ2-3; TRBD2 matches at 9 bases. This CDR3 is 15 amino acids long. With 4 bases clipped from V and 5 bases from J, the junction kept 10 bases outside the gene matches. The germline V gene encodes CDR1 DFQATT and CDR2 SNEGSKA (reference sequence). The sequenced part of the CDR3 DNA is TGCAGTGCTACTGATCCGCGGGAGGGTGGAGATACG. Translation: CSATDPREGGDT. The full-length CDR3 reads as CSATDPREGGDTQYF.

This clone was seen at least ten times. Read coverage stops 3 residues before the CDR3 terminus; the germline J gene supplies the remainder. This sequence joins TRBV29-1 and TRBJ1-4; a possible D gene is TRBD1 (6 bases). Between the trimmed V and J ends, which lost 6 bases and 4 bases, there was a span of 12 bases. CDR1 is SQVTM, CDR2 ANQGSEA, per germline. The CDR3 is made up of 13 amino acids. Incomplete CDR3 DNA: TGCAGCGTCGGACAGCTTATTAATGAAAAA. Protein product: CSVGQLINEK. The whole CDR3 sequence reads CSVGQLINEKLFF.

This clone has a count of ten or more. The CDR3 bases that were read are TGTGCCAGCAGCTGGGGGGGGGAAGGGTCCAATGAG. As protein: CASSWGGEGSNE. In full, the CDR3 reads CASSWGGEGSNEQFF. The V call is TRBV7-7, the J call TRBJ2-1; TRBD2 aligns across 7 bases. With the read ending 3 residues before the CDR3 end, the germline J gene is used to fill in that end. Germline CDR1 reads SSHAT; CDR2 reads FNYEAQ (reference sequence). The CDR3 extends over 15 amino acids. Trimming at V came to 4 bases and at J to 6 bases, leaving 9 bases not matched to a gene.